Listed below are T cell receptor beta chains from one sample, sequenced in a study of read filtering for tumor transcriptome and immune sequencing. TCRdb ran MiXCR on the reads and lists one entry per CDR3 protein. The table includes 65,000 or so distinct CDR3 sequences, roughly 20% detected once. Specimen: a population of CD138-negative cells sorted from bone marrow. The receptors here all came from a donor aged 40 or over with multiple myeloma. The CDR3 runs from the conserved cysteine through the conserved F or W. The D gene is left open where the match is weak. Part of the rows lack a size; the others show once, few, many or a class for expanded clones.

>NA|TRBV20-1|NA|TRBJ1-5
CSAASTKGASTQHF
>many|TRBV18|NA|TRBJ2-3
CASSEVEPSTDTQYF
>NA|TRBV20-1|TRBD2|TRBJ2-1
CSAQSGVFYNEQFF
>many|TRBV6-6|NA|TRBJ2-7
CASSYLGRGSNEQYF
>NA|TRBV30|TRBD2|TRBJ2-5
CAFTGTSADETQYF
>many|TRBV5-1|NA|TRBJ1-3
CASSGGLAGNTIYF
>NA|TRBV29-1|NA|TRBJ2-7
CSVQAGGPSLEQYF
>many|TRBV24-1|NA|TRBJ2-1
CASHELAYNEQFF
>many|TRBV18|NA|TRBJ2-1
CASSQDSSSYNEQFF
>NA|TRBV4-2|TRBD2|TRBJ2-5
CASSQGEGETQYF
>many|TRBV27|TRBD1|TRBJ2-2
CASSLLGQVTGELFF
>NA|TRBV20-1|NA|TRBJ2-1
CSAPLWGSYNEQFF
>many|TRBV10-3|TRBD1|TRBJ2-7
CAINPDRAYEQYF
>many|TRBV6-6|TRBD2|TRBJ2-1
CASSYLGREGLNEQFF
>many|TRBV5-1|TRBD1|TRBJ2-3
CASSKDRGTDTQYF
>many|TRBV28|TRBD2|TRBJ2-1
CASSTTSGRLNEQFF
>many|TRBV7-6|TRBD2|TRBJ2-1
CASSNGGTSGKSSYNEQFF
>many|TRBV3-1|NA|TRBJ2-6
CASSQDQSGANVLTF
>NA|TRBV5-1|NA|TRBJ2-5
CASSLWRSGGETQYF
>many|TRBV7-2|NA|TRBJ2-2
CASTGKKTGELFF
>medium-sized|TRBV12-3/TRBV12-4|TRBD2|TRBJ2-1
CASRMGLAGVSGDNEQFF
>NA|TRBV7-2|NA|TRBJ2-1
CASSLERGGRQFF
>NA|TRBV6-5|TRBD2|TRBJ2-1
CAIGTSGSTEQFF
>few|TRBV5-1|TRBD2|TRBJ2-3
CASSPLTSGSTDTQYF
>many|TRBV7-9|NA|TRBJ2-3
CASSLSSGVRTDTQYF
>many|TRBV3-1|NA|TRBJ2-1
CASSQEVPDEQFF
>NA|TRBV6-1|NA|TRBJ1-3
CASSEIGTGARNTIYF
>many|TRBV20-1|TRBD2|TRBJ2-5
CSARDDQREGPETQYF
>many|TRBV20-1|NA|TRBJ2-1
CSAKLPTDEQFF
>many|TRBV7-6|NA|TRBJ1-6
CASSLDRQDNSPLHF
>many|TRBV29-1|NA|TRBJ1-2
CSVVTSNYGYTF
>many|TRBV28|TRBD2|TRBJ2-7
CASSLSGGPDYEQYF